This T cell receptor (beta chain) was retrieved from a study of CD8 T cells in Susac syndrome. CDR1 is LGHNA, CDR2 YSLEER, per germline. The CDR3 is 15 amino acids. V lost 5 bases, J lost 4 bases, and 14 bases lay in between. Roughly 0.45 to 1 ug RNA was reverse transcribed with random hexamers. TCRdb re-called the immunoSEQ multiplex PCR reads with MiXCR, one entry per CDR3 protein. The table has around 300,000 distinct CDR3 sequences, about 91% seen once. This TCR was recovered from a human donor with multiple sclerosis. The material sequenced was CD4+ T cells from PBMCs. The chain combines TRBV4-3 with TRBJ2-2, with D possibly TRBD1 on 5 matching bases. In DNA, the CDR3 is TGCGCCAGCAGCGAAGGGTTGGGGCGCACCGGGGAGCTGTTTTTT. This translates into CASSEGLGRTGELFF.